This entry concerns a single T cell receptor (beta chain). This specimen comes from a study of blood T cell repertoires in COVID-19. The V gene end was trimmed by 4 bases and the J gene end by 0 bases; junction bases not matched to a gene: 6. The CDR3 runs to 15 residues. The germline V gene encodes CDR1 SGHNT and CDR2 YYREEE (reference sequence). Assay used: immunoSEQ multiplex PCR; TCRdb lists only in-frame clones, some missing. In the table there are about 150,000 clones, around 86% of which are singletons. V usage is TRBV5-4 and J usage is TRBJ2-7; 8 nucleotides agree with TRBD1. This TCR was recovered from a man between 70 and 80 years old with acute or convalescent COVID-19. Sequencing was performed on peripheral blood. In nucleotides, the CDR3 is TGTGCCAGCAGCGCGCCGGGACAGGCCTCCTACGAGCAGTACTTC. It translates to CASSAPGQASYEQYF.